This is a list of T cell receptor beta chains from one sample in a study of T cell responses to AZD1222 COVID-19 vaccine. Repertoires were generated with immunoSEQ multiplex PCR, while TCRdb's copy carries only in-frame clones and drops some. In the table there are 150,000 or so clones, more than 90% of which are singletons. The source was peripheral blood, collected on day 0 of AZD1222 vaccination. Receptors originate from an adult in good health. CDR3s include the opening cysteine and the closing phenylalanine or tryptophan. D genes are given only for firm matches. Only some rows state a clone size, as once, few, many or a class for expanded clones.

d_gene	j_gene	abundance	v_gene	CDR3aa	CDR3nt
-	TRBJ2-7	-	TRBV6-5	CASSYYSGAASYEQYF	TGTGCCAGCAGTTACTATTCGGGGGCCGCCTCCTACGAGCAGTACTTC
-	TRBJ2-3	-	TRBV3-1/TRBV3-2	CASSQVLGTDTQYF	TGTGCCAGCAGCCAAGTTTTGGGCACAGATACGCAGTATTTT
TRBD1	TRBJ2-7	-	TRBV28	CASSLTGDRYEQYF	TGTGCCAGCAGTTTAACAGGGGATAGGTACGAGCAGTACTTC
-	TRBJ1-6	-	TRBV9	CASSVGALPNSPLHF	TGTGCCAGCAGCGTAGGCGCCCTGCCTAATTCACCCCTCCACTTT
-	TRBJ2-2	-	TRBV24-1	CATSDLGDATGELFF	TGTGCCACCAGTGATTTAGGTGATGCCACCGGGGAGCTGTTTTTT
-	TRBJ2-3	-	TRBV5-4	CASSSRTDPTDTQYF	TGTGCCAGCTCCTCCAGGACGGACCCCACAGATACGCAGTATTTT
-	TRBJ2-7	-	TRBV5-1	CASSFLASPPSSEQYF	TGCGCCAGCAGCTTCCTTGCTTCACCTCCTTCGTCCGAGCAGTACTTC
-	TRBJ2-7	once	TRBV6-5	CASSKGPDGYEQYF	TGTGCCAGCTCGAAAGGACCGGACGGCTACGAGCAGTACTTC
TRBD2	TRBJ2-7	-	TRBV19	CASSMVSSGNHEQYF	TGTGCCAGTAGTATGGTGTCTAGCGGGAACCACGAGCAGTACTTC
-	TRBJ2-7	-	TRBV5-6	CASSLGDEQYF	TGTGCCAGCAGCTTGGGCGACGAGCAGTACTTC
-	TRBJ1-1	-	TRBV19	CASSIGSNTEAFF	TGTGCCAGTAGTATAGGCAGCAACACTGAAGCTTTCTTT
TRBD2	TRBJ2-1	-	TRBV25-1	CASSDVRGLADNEQFF	TGTGCCAGCAGTGACGTAAGAGGACTAGCGGACAATGAGCAGTTCTTC
-	TRBJ1-6	-	TRBV28	CASNRVDSPLHF	TGTGCCAGCAACAGGGTTGATTCACCCCTCCACTTT
-	TRBJ2-5	-	TRBV28	CASSLVGERQETQYF	TGTGCCAGCAGTTTAGTGGGAGAGCGCCAAGAGACCCAGTACTTC
-	TRBJ2-3	-	TRBV20-1	CSAIYTDTQYF	TGCAGTGCTATATACACAGATACGCAGTATTTT
-	TRBJ2-7	-	TRBV6-5	CASRLDRDSSYEQYF	TGTGCCAGCAGGCTAGACAGGGACTCCTCCTACGAGCAGTACTTC
TRBD2	TRBJ2-1	-	TRBV6-6	CASSTLAGAYNEQFF	TGTGCCAGCAGTACTCTAGCGGGGGCTTACAATGAGCAGTTCTTC
-	TRBJ2-5	-	TRBV5-1	CASSWGWDGQETQYF	TGCGCCAGCAGCTGGGGCTGGGACGGCCAAGAGACCCAGTACTTC
-	TRBJ2-7	-	TRBV6-1	CASSEALGPSSSEQYF	TGTGCCAGCAGTGAAGCTTTGGGGCCAAGTTCCTCCGAGCAGTACTTC
-	TRBJ2-5	-	TRBV6-5	CASNPGTASRETQYF	TGTGCCAGCAATCCCGGGACTGCGAGTCGAGAGACCCAGTACTTC
-	TRBJ2-6	-	TRBV5-1	CASSLEGVPSGANVLTF	TGCGCCAGCAGCTTGGAGGGGGTTCCCTCTGGGGCCAACGTCCTGACTTTC
-	TRBJ2-2	-	TRBV6-5	CASSYGGLGGTGELFF	TGTGCCAGCAGTTACGGGGGTTTAGGAGGGACCGGGGAGCTGTTTTTT
-	TRBJ2-7	once	TRBV6-5	CASNPLVGYEQYF	TGTGCCAGCAACCCGTTAGTGGGCTACGAGCAGTACTTC
-	TRBJ2-7	-	TRBV3-1/TRBV3-2	CASSQDPGRQNEQYF	TGTGCCAGCAGCCAAGATCCGGGACGACAGAACGAGCAGTACTTC
-	TRBJ1-1	-	TRBV4-1	CASSQVDNRNTEAFF	TGCGCCAGCAGCCAAGTAGACAATCGGAACACTGAAGCTTTCTTT
-	TRBJ2-2	-	TRBV11-2	CAGAAGPNTGELFF	TGTGCCGGCGCCGCGGGGCCGAACACCGGGGAGCTGTTTTTT
-	TRBJ1-3	once	TRBV7-9	CASSFYRGAIPGNTIYF	TGTGCCAGCAGCTTTTATAGGGGGGCAATACCTGGAAACACCATATATTTT
-	TRBJ2-2	-	TRBV6-1	CASSEGAGELFF	TGTGCCAGCAGTGAAGGGGCCGGGGAGCTGTTTTTT
-	TRBJ1-4	-	TRBV18	CASSLGRAGVNEKLFF	TGTGCCAGCTCACTAGGACGGGCAGGGGTTAATGAAAAACTGTTTTTT
-	TRBJ1-5	-	TRBV28	CASSPRLGYSNQPQHF	TGTGCCAGCAGTCCCAGGCTTGGGTATAGCAATCAGCCCCAGCATTTT
-	TRBJ2-3	-	TRBV12-5	CASGQWGNTQYF	TGTGCTAGTGGTCAGTGGGGGAATACGCAGTATTTT
TRBD1	TRBJ1-2	-	TRBV19	CASRFQGVNYGYTF	TGTGCCAGTAGATTTCAGGGGGTCAACTATGGCTACACCTTC
-	TRBJ1-3	-	TRBV28	CASSSTRLAASGNTIYF	TGTGCCAGCAGTTCAACCCGGCTCGCAGCTTCTGGAAACACCATATATTTT
TRBD2	TRBJ2-5	once	TRBV27	CASSWGGVQETQYF	TGTGCCAGCAGTTGGGGGGGGGTGCAAGAGACCCAGTACTTC
-	TRBJ1-2	-	TRBV6-5	CASSYGSTDGYTF	TGTGCCAGCAGTTACGGGTCTACCGATGGCTACACCTTC
-	TRBJ2-1	-	TRBV2	CASSEEARGNNEQFF	TGTGCCAGCAGTGAAGAGGCCCGGGGGAACAATGAGCAGTTCTTC
-	TRBJ1-1	-	TRBV11-2	CASSSLLRGTEAFF	TGTGCCAGCAGCTCCCTCCTTAGGGGGACTGAAGCTTTCTTT
TRBD2	TRBJ2-7	few	TRBV11-2	CASSLILAGTYEQYF	TGTGCCAGCAGCTTAATACTAGCGGGGACCTACGAGCAGTACTTC
TRBD2	TRBJ2-1	-	TRBV9	CASSASSGGASPDEQFF	TGTGCCAGCAGCGCGTCTAGCGGGGGGGCCTCACCAGATGAGCAGTTCTTC
TRBD1	TRBJ1-2	-	TRBV12-3/TRBV12-4	CASSPGTAVTF	TGTGCCAGCAGTCCCGGGACAGCCGTCACCTTC
-	TRBJ2-1	-	TRBV11-2	CASSLRADIYNEQFF	TGTGCCAGCAGCTTAAGAGCGGACATATACAATGAGCAGTTCTTC
TRBD1	TRBJ2-7	-	TRBV11-2	CASSLPGTGVPGEQYF	TGTGCCAGCAGCTTACCCGGGACAGGGGTCCCGGGTGAGCAGTACTTC
TRBD2	TRBJ2-1	-	TRBV5-1	CASSYTSGRANEQFF	TGCGCCAGCAGCTACACTAGCGGGAGGGCCAATGAGCAGTTCTTC
-	TRBJ1-4	-	TRBV6-1	CASSEDSRGKLFF	TGTGCCAGCAGTGAGGACTCCAGGGGAAAACTGTTTTTT
-	TRBJ2-5	-	TRBV2	CASTPRYQETQYF	TGTGCCAGCACCCCGAGGTACCAAGAGACCCAGTACTTC
-	TRBJ1-2	once	TRBV18	CASSPSQGLNYGYTF	TGTGCCAGCTCACCATCTCAGGGTCTCAACTATGGCTACACCTTC
TRBD1	TRBJ1-6	-	TRBV2	CANRDRDYSPLHF	TGTGCCAACCGGGACAGGGACTATTCACCCCTCCACTTT
-	TRBJ2-7	once	TRBV10-1	CASSDHTGLFPSSYEQYF	TGCGCCAGCAGTGATCATACAGGGCTTTTCCCAAGCTCCTACGAGCAGTACTTC
TRBD2	TRBJ2-1	-	TRBV9	CASSVGYPLAAAYNEQFF	TGTGCCAGCAGCGTAGGTTACCCACTAGCGGCCGCCTACAATGAGCAGTTCTTC
TRBD1	TRBJ2-1	-	TRBV5-5	CASSLGQGVEQFF	TGTGCCAGCAGCTTGGGACAGGGAGTTGAGCAGTTCTTC
TRBD1	TRBJ2-5	-	TRBV28	CASSRGQGKVGQYF	TGTGCCAGCAGTCGGGGACAGGGTAAAGTGGGCCAGTACTTC
TRBD2	TRBJ2-3	-	TRBV27	CASTSWSGTSTDTQYF	TGTGCCAGCACCTCTTGGAGCGGGACTAGCACAGATACGCAGTATTTT
TRBD1	TRBJ1-2	-	TRBV6-1	CASSEISDRAYGYTF	TGTGCCAGCAGTGAAATTTCGGACAGGGCCTATGGCTACACCTTC